This is a list of T cell receptor beta chains from one sample in a study of blood T cell repertoires in COVID-19. Profiled with immunoSEQ multiplex PCR; TCRdb holds only in-frame clones, not every one. Counted here are hundreds of thousands of clones, 80% to 90% occurring once; the ten biggest clones make up roughly 4.8%. The sample consisted of PBMCs or T cells enriched from blood (not recorded which). All receptors come from a woman in her fifties or sixties who had been exposed to COVID-19. Each CDR3 is given with its conserved first and last residue. D genes are given only for firm matches. Clone size is shown for a subset of rows, as once, few, many or a class of expanded clone.

j_gene: TRBJ1-2; d_gene: TRBD1; v_gene: TRBV28; abundance: -; len: 14; CDR3nt: TGTGCCAGCAGGCCGGGACAGTACCTCTATGGCTACACCTTC; CDR3aa: CASRPGQYLYGYTF
j_gene: TRBJ1-4; d_gene: -; v_gene: TRBV19; abundance: few; len: 16; CDR3nt: TGTGCCAGTAGTCCGGATTGGAGGGCTGGGAGGGAAAAACTGTTTTTT; CDR3aa: CASSPDWRAGREKLFF
j_gene: TRBJ1-2; d_gene: -; v_gene: TRBV6-5; abundance: -; len: 12; CDR3nt: TGTGCCAGCAGTTATGCGGTTCAAGGCTACACCTTC; CDR3aa: CASSYAVQGYTF
j_gene: TRBJ1-1; d_gene: -; v_gene: TRBV3-1/TRBV3-2; abundance: -; len: 14; CDR3nt: TGTGCCAGCAGCCCTGCGGGGTCCAACACTGAAGCTTTCTTT; CDR3aa: CASSPAGSNTEAFF
j_gene: TRBJ1-1; d_gene: -; v_gene: TRBV7-9; abundance: -; len: 11; CDR3nt: TGTGCCAGCAGCTCCAACTCCATCGCTTTCTTT; CDR3aa: CASSSNSIAFF
j_gene: TRBJ1-1; d_gene: TRBD1; v_gene: TRBV13; abundance: -; len: 14; CDR3nt: TGTGCCAGCAGCTTAGGGACAGGGGGCACTGAAGCTTTCTTT; CDR3aa: CASSLGTGGTEAFF
j_gene: TRBJ1-1; d_gene: -; v_gene: TRBV6-5; abundance: -; len: 13; CDR3nt: TGTGCCAGCATTGTGGGCCCGAACACTGAAGCTTTCTTT; CDR3aa: CASIVGPNTEAFF
j_gene: TRBJ1-6; d_gene: TRBD1; v_gene: TRBV9; abundance: once; len: 14; CDR3nt: TGTGCCAGCAGCGCCCGACAGGGCGGTACACCCCTCCACTTT; CDR3aa: CASSARQGGTPLHF
j_gene: TRBJ1-6; d_gene: -; v_gene: TRBV3-1/TRBV3-2; abundance: -; len: 14; CDR3nt: TGTGCCAGCAGCCCTCAGGCCCCTAATTCACCCCTCCACTTT; CDR3aa: CASSPQAPNSPLHF
j_gene: TRBJ1-1; d_gene: -; v_gene: TRBV5-6; abundance: -; len: 14; CDR3nt: TGTGCCAGCAGCTTGGCCGGGAGGCGCACTGAAGCTTTCTTT; CDR3aa: CASSLAGRRTEAFF
j_gene: TRBJ1-3; d_gene: -; v_gene: TRBV19; abundance: -; len: 14; CDR3nt: TGTGCCAGTATGAGCAGGGGCGCTGGAAACACCATATATTTT; CDR3aa: CASMSRGAGNTIYF
j_gene: TRBJ1-1; d_gene: TRBD1; v_gene: TRBV2; abundance: -; len: 15; CDR3nt: TGTGCCAGCAGGGACAGGGAATCCGGGAGCACTGAAGCTTTCTTT; CDR3aa: CASRDRESGSTEAFF
j_gene: TRBJ1-1; d_gene: -; v_gene: TRBV28; abundance: -; len: 12; CDR3nt: TGTGCCAGCAAAGAGGGGGACACTGAAGCTTTCTTT; CDR3aa: CASKEGDTEAFF
j_gene: TRBJ2-1; d_gene: TRBD2; v_gene: TRBV19; abundance: -; len: 13; CDR3nt: TGTGCCAGTAGTATAGGGTCTAGCGGGGGTCTGTTCTTC; CDR3aa: CASSIGSSGGLFF
j_gene: TRBJ2-1; d_gene: TRBD2; v_gene: TRBV4-2; abundance: -; len: 21; CDR3nt: TGTGCCAGCAGCCAAGTAATCGACAGGGAAGCGGGGGGCTCCTTTTACAATGAGCAGTTCTTC; CDR3aa: CASSQVIDREAGGSFYNEQFF
j_gene: TRBJ1-4; d_gene: -; v_gene: TRBV29-1; abundance: -; len: 13; CDR3nt: TGCAGCGCCACCGAAACAGGGAACGAAAAACTGTTTTTT; CDR3aa: CSATETGNEKLFF
j_gene: TRBJ1-2; d_gene: -; v_gene: TRBV10-3; abundance: -; len: 17; CDR3nt: TGTGCCATCAGTGAGTCGGGTGGCCCAAGAGGGGGATACGGCTACACCTTC; CDR3aa: CAISESGGPRGGYGYTF
j_gene: TRBJ1-1; d_gene: -; v_gene: TRBV11-2; abundance: -; len: 15; CDR3nt: TGTGCCAGCAGCTTAATACCAGGGTTGAACACTGAAGCTTTCTTT; CDR3aa: CASSLIPGLNTEAFF
j_gene: TRBJ2-7; d_gene: -; v_gene: TRBV5-6; abundance: -; len: 14; CDR3nt: TGTGCCAGCAGCTTGTCCCCGGAGTCCTACGAGCAGTACTTC; CDR3aa: CASSLSPESYEQYF
j_gene: TRBJ1-5; d_gene: -; v_gene: TRBV28; abundance: -; len: 14; CDR3nt: TGTGCCAGCAGTTTCCAGGGGCGCGGTCAGCCCCAGCATTTT; CDR3aa: CASSFQGRGQPQHF
j_gene: TRBJ2-2; d_gene: -; v_gene: TRBV5-6; abundance: -; len: 13; CDR3nt: TGTGCCAGCGATACCCAGGGGACCGGGGAGCTGTTTTTT; CDR3aa: CASDTQGTGELFF
j_gene: TRBJ2-7; d_gene: -; v_gene: TRBV18; abundance: -; len: 14; CDR3nt: TGTGCCAGCTCCCGGGGGACAGCCTCCTACGAGCAGTACTTC; CDR3aa: CASSRGTASYEQYF
j_gene: TRBJ2-7; d_gene: -; v_gene: TRBV7-2; abundance: -; len: 15; CDR3nt: TGTGCCAGCAGCTTCACAGACAGGTCTCTCTACGAGCAGTACTTC; CDR3aa: CASSFTDRSLYEQYF
j_gene: TRBJ2-5; d_gene: -; v_gene: TRBV18; abundance: -; len: 13; CDR3nt: TGTGCCAGCTCCCCAGGCCTAGGAGAGACCCAGTACTTC; CDR3aa: CASSPGLGETQYF
j_gene: TRBJ2-1; d_gene: TRBD2; v_gene: TRBV18; abundance: -; len: 17; CDR3nt: TGTGCCAGCTCACTACTAACTACTAGCGGGGTTTACAATGAGCAGTTCTTC; CDR3aa: CASSLLTTSGVYNEQFF
j_gene: TRBJ2-3; d_gene: TRBD1; v_gene: TRBV18; abundance: few; len: 14; CDR3nt: TGTGCCAGCTCACCACAAGGGGGCTCTGATACGCAGTATTTT; CDR3aa: CASSPQGGSDTQYF
j_gene: TRBJ2-1; d_gene: -; v_gene: TRBV6-5; abundance: -; len: 13; CDR3nt: TGTGCCAGCAGGGCGGGGATGTACAATGAGCAGTTCTTC; CDR3aa: CASRAGMYNEQFF